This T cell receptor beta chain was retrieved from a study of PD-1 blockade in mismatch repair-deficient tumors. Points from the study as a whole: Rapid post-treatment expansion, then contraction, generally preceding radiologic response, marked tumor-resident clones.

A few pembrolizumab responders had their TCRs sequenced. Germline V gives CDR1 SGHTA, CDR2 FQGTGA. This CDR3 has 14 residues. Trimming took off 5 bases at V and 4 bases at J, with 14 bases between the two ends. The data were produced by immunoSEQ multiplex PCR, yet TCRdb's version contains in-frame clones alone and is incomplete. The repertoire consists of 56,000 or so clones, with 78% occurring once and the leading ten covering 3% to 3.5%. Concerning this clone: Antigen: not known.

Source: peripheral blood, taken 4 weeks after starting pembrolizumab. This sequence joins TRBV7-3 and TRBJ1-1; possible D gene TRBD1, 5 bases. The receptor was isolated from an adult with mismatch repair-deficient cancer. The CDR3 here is CASSPQGLSTEAFF. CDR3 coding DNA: TGTGCCAGCAGCCCCCAGGGACTGAGCACTGAAGCTTTCTTT.